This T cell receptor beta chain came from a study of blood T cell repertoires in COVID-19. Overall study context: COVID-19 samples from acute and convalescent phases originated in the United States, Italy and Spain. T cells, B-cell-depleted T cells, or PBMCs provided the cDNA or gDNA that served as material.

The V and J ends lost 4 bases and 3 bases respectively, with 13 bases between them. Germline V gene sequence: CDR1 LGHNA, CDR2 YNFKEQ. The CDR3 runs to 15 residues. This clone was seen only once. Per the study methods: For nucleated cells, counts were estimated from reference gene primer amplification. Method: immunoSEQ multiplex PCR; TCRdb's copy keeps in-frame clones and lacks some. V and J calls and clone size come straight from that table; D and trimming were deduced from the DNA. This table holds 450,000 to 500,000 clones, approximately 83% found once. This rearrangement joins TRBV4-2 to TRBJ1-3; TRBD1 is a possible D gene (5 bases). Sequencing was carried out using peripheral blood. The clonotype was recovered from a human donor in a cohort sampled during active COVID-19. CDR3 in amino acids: CASSRGRDGGNTIYF. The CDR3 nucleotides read TGTGCCAGCAGCCGGGGGAGGGATGGTGGAAACACCATATATTTT.